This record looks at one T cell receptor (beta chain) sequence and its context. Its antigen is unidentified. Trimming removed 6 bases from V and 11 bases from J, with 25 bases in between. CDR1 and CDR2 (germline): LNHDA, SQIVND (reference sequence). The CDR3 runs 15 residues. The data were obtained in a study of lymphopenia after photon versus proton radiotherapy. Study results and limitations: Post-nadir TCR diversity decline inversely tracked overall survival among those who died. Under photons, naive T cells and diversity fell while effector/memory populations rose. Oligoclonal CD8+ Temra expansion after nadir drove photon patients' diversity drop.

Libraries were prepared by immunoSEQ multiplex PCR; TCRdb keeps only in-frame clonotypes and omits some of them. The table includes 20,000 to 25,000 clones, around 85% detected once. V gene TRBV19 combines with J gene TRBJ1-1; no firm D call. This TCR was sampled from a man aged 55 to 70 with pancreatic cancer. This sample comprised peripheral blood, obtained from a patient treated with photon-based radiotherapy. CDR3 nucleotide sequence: TGTGCCAGTAGCATCCAGCCCCAGACTGGCCCGAAGGCTTTCTTT. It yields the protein CASSIQPQTGPKAFF.